The 15 T cell receptor beta chains below come from one sample, sequenced in a study of blood T cell repertoires in COVID-19 (dated by TCRdb to 2020 to 2021). Library creation used the immunoSEQ multiplex PCR assay. What TCRdb holds here is the immuneACCESS table cut down to in-frame rearrangements. Part of the clones is not present; checked against another copy, under half of the missing clones reflect an unresolved V gene, and the others are unexplained. A total of tens of thousands of clones appear in this sample, about 88% of them only once. The ten largest clones capture 2.5% to 3.5% of the sample. The sequencing sample was made of peripheral blood. The receptor set was obtained from a woman older than 75 with acute or convalescent COVID-19.

The chain employs TRBV7-9 and TRBJ1-1; no definite D call. CDR3 length: 12 amino acids. The V end was cut by 5 bases, the J end by 5 bases, with 9 bases between. The germline V gene has CDR1 SEHNR and CDR2 FQNEAQ (reference sequence). The CDR3 coding sequence is TGTGCCAGCAGCATCGGTCATACTGAAGCTTTCTTT. This codes for CASSIGHTEAFF.

The chain uses TRBV28 and TRBJ1-1, with no clear D. V was shortened by 6 bases and J by 5 bases, with 13 bases between the two germline ends. The germline gives CDR1 MDHEN, CDR2 SYDVKM. This CDR3 is 13 amino acids long. As DNA, the CDR3 is TGTGCCAGCAGCCCCCCCCAGATAACTGAAGCTTTCTTT. Protein product: CASSPPQITEAFF.

The J gene is TRBJ1-1, the V gene TRBV24-1; TRBD1 aligns across 7 bases. The V gene end was trimmed by 2 bases and the J gene end by 6 bases; junction bases not matched to a gene: 8. CDR1 and CDR2 (germline): KGHDR, SFDVKD. This CDR3 has 15 residues. The DNA of the CDR3 is TGTGCCACCAGTGATTCGAGGACAGGCGGGGCTGAAGCTTTCTTT. Encoded protein: CATSDSRTGGAEAFF.

The J gene is TRBJ2-7, the V gene TRBV7-2, with D possibly being TRBD2 (6 bases). Between the trimmed V and J ends, which lost 1 base and 7 bases, there was a span of 11 bases. Germline CDR1 SGHTA, CDR2 FQGNSA. The CDR3 extends over 13 amino acids. CDR3 sequence reads: CASSLDPREEQYF. CDR3 nucleotide sequence: TGTGCCAGCAGCTTAGACCCCCGGGAGGAGCAGTACTTC.

This clone showed up just once. V usage is TRBV6-5 and J usage is TRBJ1-4, with 9 positions matching TRBD1. The CDR3 extends over 13 amino acids. V trimming: 6 bases; J trimming: 7 bases; junction bases outside the gene matches: 3. The V gene's germline CDR1 is MNHEY and CDR2 SVGAGI. CDR3 nucleotides: TGTGCCAGCAGCGACAGGGGGTTTGAAAAACTGTTTTTT. Protein: CASSDRGFEKLFF.

The chain employs TRBV9 and TRBJ1-3; D is unclear. This CDR3 spans 16 amino acids. V was cut by 0 bases and J by 0 bases, with 10 bases left in between. Germline V lookup: CDR1 SGDLS, CDR2 YYNGEE. CDR3: CASSVGTSSSGNTIYF. CDR3 coding DNA: TGTGCCAGCAGCGTAGGTACGTCCAGCTCTGGAAACACCATATATTTT.

The genes are TRBV27 and TRBJ2-7; 8 nucleotides align to TRBD2. This CDR3 has 17 residues. The germline V gene has CDR1 MNHEY and CDR2 SMNVEV (reference sequence). V dropped 2 bases and J dropped 5; count of bases not matched to a gene: 14. CDR3 in amino acids: CASSLNGRGGLMDEQYF. DNA for the CDR3: TGTGCCAGCAGTTTAAACGGGAGGGGCGGCCTGATGGACGAGCAGTACTTC.

CDR3 loop: CASSPILSTRQYF. For the CDR3, the DNA is TGTGCCAGCAGTCCCATTCTTAGCACGAGGCAGTACTTC. The chain is built from TRBV28 and TRBJ2-7; D remains ambiguous. V was clipped by 5 bases and J by 9 bases, with 17 bases between them. Germline V gene lookup returns CDR1 MDHEN and CDR2 SYDVKM. The CDR3 has 13 amino acids.

The rearrangement joins TRBV29-1 to TRBJ1-1, with 7 bases fitting TRBD1. Germline trimming cut 4 bases from V and 2 bases from J; bases unmatched to any gene: 4. CDR1 is SQVTM and CDR2 is ANQGSEA in the germline V gene. The CDR3 length is 13 residues. CDR3 in DNA: TGCAGCGTTGGAGGGACAGCTAACACTGAAGCTTTCTTT. Amino acids: CSVGGTANTEAFF.

This chain links TRBV9 with TRBJ2-2, with 10 bases fitting TRBD2. Losses at the gene ends were 4 bases for V and 5 bases for J; bases not matched to a gene: 5. Germline V gene lookup returns CDR1 SGDLS and CDR2 YYNGEE. The CDR3 has 15 residues. The CDR3 nucleotides are TGTGCCAGCAGCCCTAGCGGGAGTGGGACCGGGGAGCTGTTTTTT. Residues: CASSPSGSGTGELFF.

V gene TRBV4-1 combines with J gene TRBJ1-2, with 7 bases identical to TRBD1. The CDR3 covers 16 residues. Germline V gives CDR1 MGHRA, CDR2 YSYEKL. V dropped 0 bases and J dropped 8; count of bases not matched to a gene: 12. The CDR3, as DNA: TGCGCCAGCAGCCAAGATTTAGACAGGGTCACGGAGGGCTACACCTTC. This translates into CASSQDLDRVTEGYTF.

The chain employs TRBV5-8 and TRBJ1-5, with a possible D match to TRBD1 (6 bases). Between the trimmed V and J ends, which lost 1 base and 4 bases, there was a span of 12 bases. CDR1 and CDR2 (germline): SGHTS, YDEGEE. This CDR3 is built from 15 residues. The CDR3 reads CASSLKGGGNQPQHF. CDR3 DNA: TGTGCCAGCAGCTTGAAAGGGGGTGGGAATCAGCCCCAGCATTTT. Together with reference TRBV5-8 and TRBJ1-5, the CDR3 gives the full variable domain: EAGVTQSPTHLIKTRGQQATLRCSPISGHTSVYWYQQALGLGLQFLLWYDEGEERNRGNFPPRFSGRQFPNYSSELNVNALELEDSALYLCASSLKGGGNQPQHFGDGTRLSIL.

The chain joins TRBV2 to TRBJ2-1; no clear D gene. Germline V lookup: CDR1 SNHLY, CDR2 FYNNEI. The CDR3 contains 12 residues. The germline V and J ends were trimmed by 4 bases and 8 bases, with 9 bases remaining between them. For the CDR3, the DNA is TGTGCCAGCAGTGCGAGTACGTATGAGCAGTTCTTC. Protein sequence: CASSASTYEQFF.

V and J are TRBV3-1 (or the pseudogene TRBV3-2) and TRBJ1-3; D call uncertain. The CDR3 is 17 residues long. Between the trimmed V and J ends, which lost 4 bases and 0 bases, there was a span of 16 bases. Germline V gene data show CDR1 as LGHDT and CDR2 as YNNKEL (reference sequence). The CDR3 protein is CASSPIDGSPSGNTIYF. DNA of the CDR3: TGTGCCAGCAGCCCAATAGATGGGAGTCCCTCTGGAAACACCATATATTTT.

The chain uses TRBV7-8 and TRBJ1-1; no reliable D call. The germline CDR1 and CDR2 sequences are SGHVS and FQNEAQ. The CDR3 is 13 amino acids. V was pared by 5 bases and J by 0 bases, with 7 bases between. This CDR3 is CASSPHMNTEAFF. CDR3 nucleotides: TGTGCCAGCAGCCCGCACATGAACACTGAAGCTTTCTTT. Full variable domain (outside the CDR3, taken from reference TRBV7-8 and TRBJ1-1): GAGVSQSPRYKVAKRGQDVALRCDPISGHVSLFWYQQALGQGPEFLTYFQNEAQLDKSGLPSDRFFAERPEGSVSTLKIQRTQQEDSAVYLCASSPHMNTEAFFGQGTRLTVV.